What follows describes a single TCR beta chain. In Cohort 3, a recovered donor had either two negative PCRs, clearance, or symptom resolution. The data belong to a study of blood T cell repertoires in COVID-19. TCRdb keeps only in-frame clones here, not all; method: immunoSEQ multiplex PCR. The profile shows around 140,000 clones, around 86% of them singletons. Germline V gene sequence: CDR1 MDHEN, CDR2 SYDVKM. CDR3 length: 17 residues. Trimming at V came to 3 bases and at J to 3 bases, leaving 9 bases not matched to a gene. V and J are TRBV28 and TRBJ1-3, with 9 bases fitting TRBD1. This TCR was sampled from a man in his 60s who had recovered from COVID-19. Material for sequencing was PBMCs or T cells enriched from blood (not recorded which). CDR3 nucleotide sequence: TGTGCCAGCAGTTTTTACCTCGGACAGGGGCTTGGAAACACCATATATTTT. Its translation is CASSFYLGQGLGNTIYF.